This TCR beta chain was recovered during a study of post-analysis software for immune sequencing data. Each TCR beta cDNA library carried unique molecular identifiers. TCRdb used MiXCR to reprocess the PCR reads, holding one entry per CDR3 protein. Among some 260,000 distinct CDR3 sequences, 36% were seen once, and the ten largest hold less than 6%. CDR3 length: 15 residues. The V gene lost 3 bases and the J gene lost 5 bases, with 14 bases spanning the gap. Germline CDR1 SGHVS, CDR2 FNYEAQ. Broader study findings: Patients had higher frequencies than controls of five TRBV segments, including TRBV5-6, TRBV5-1 and TRBV20-1. The study found significantly lower normalized Chao1 diversity in multiple sclerosis patients than in controls.

As concerns this clonotype: Its antigen is undetermined.

This chain uses TRBV7-6 with TRBJ2-1, with D perhaps matching TRBD1 (5 bases). The specimen was blood. This receptor was identified in a girl between 10 and 17 years old with multiple sclerosis. In DNA form, the CDR3 reads TGTGCCAGCAGCTTGGTAGAGTCAGGGCACAATGAGCAGTTCTTC. It specifies CASSLVESGHNEQFF.